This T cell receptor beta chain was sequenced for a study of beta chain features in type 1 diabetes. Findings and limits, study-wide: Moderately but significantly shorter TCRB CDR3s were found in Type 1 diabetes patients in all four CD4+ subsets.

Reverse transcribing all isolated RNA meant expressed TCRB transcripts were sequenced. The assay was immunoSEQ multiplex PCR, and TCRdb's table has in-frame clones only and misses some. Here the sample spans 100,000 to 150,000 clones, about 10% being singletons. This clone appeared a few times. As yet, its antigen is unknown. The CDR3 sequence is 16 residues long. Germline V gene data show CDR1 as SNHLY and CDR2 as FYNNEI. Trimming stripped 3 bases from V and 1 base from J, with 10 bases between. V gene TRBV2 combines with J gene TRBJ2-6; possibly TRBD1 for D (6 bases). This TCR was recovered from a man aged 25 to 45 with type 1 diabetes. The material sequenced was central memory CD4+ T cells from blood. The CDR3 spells CASSDARGSGANVLTF. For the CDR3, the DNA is TGTGCCAGCAGTGACGCCAGGGGATCTGGGGCCAACGTCCTGACTTTC. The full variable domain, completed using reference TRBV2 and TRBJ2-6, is EPEVTQTPSHQVTQMGQEVILRCVPISNHLYFYWYRQILGQKVEFLVSFYNNEISEKSEIFDDQFSVERPDGSNFTLKIRSTKLEDSAMYFCASSDARGSGANVLTFGAGSRLTVL.